The rows below give T cell receptor beta chains drawn from one sample of a study of blood T cell repertoires in COVID-19. Generated by immunoSEQ multiplex PCR, the TCRdb table keeps only in-frame clones and is missing some. This sample has some 64,000 clones, with roughly 88% found just once. Source material: peripheral blood. The receptor source for this set is a man aged 45-65 years with active COVID-19. CDR3s include the opening cysteine and the closing phenylalanine or tryptophan. Each record gives: J gene, V gene, D gene, clone size, CDR3 protein, CDR3 DNA. A D gene is named only where the DNA matches it firmly. Clone size is given for some rows only: seen once, a few or many times, or a class if the clone is expanded.

TRBJ1-6	TRBV19	.	.	CASSIPNSNSPLHF	TGTGCCAGTAGTATCCCTAACAGTAATTCACCCCTCCACTTT
TRBJ1-1	TRBV20-1	.	.	CSARGDEAFF	TGCAGTGCTAGGGGAGATGAAGCTTTCTTT
TRBJ2-7	TRBV5-6	.	.	CASSSQVPLSYEQYF	TGTGCCAGCAGCTCGCAGGTACCTCTCTCCTACGAGCAGTACTTC
TRBJ1-1	TRBV5-1	.	.	CASSLGGKVNTEAFF	TGCGCCAGCAGCTTGGGAGGGAAAGTGAACACTGAAGCTTTCTTT
TRBJ1-6	TRBV5-6	TRBD1	.	CASSPQFTGGSSPLHF	TGTGCCAGCAGCCCGCAATTCACAGGGGGCAGTTCACCCCTCCACTTT
TRBJ1-2	TRBV19	TRBD1	.	CASRTPGTGALDYGYTF	TGTGCCAGTAGGACACCCGGGACAGGGGCGCTGGACTATGGCTACACCTTC
TRBJ1-3	TRBV10-3	TRBD1	.	CAISSRASRQGRGNTIYF	TGTGCCATCAGCTCGAGAGCCTCTAGACAGGGTCGGGGAAACACCATATATTTT
TRBJ1-2	TRBV6-5	TRBD1	.	CASSYDRERLWYTF	TGTGCCAGCAGTTACGACAGGGAAAGATTGTGGTACACCTTC
TRBJ2-1	TRBV7-9	TRBD2	.	CASSLGLAGEQFF	TGTGCCAGCAGCTTAGGGTTAGCGGGGGAGCAGTTCTTC
TRBJ2-7	TRBV11-1	TRBD1	.	CASSSRQGAPEQYF	TGTGCCAGCAGCTCCCGACAGGGGGCTCCCGAGCAGTACTTC
TRBJ2-1	TRBV19	TRBD2	.	CASSTRDYYNEQFF	TGTGCCAGTAGTACCCGGGACTACTACAATGAGCAGTTCTTC
TRBJ1-1	TRBV21-1	.	.	CASTTNWQAGRAFF	TGTGCCAGCACCACAAACTGGCAGGCCGGGAGAGCTTTCTTT
TRBJ1-2	TRBV18	.	.	CASSPSSVGAGNGYTF	TGTGCCAGCTCACCAAGTTCGGTGGGGGCAGGGAATGGCTACACCTTC
TRBJ1-5	TRBV7-2	TRBD1	once	CASSLGQGRGNQPQHF	TGTGCCAGCAGCTTGGGACAGGGGAGAGGCAATCAGCCCCAGCATTTT
TRBJ2-3	TRBV9	.	.	CASSPTRPQGGTQYF	TGTGCCAGCAGCCCTACTCGTCCCCAGGGCGGTACGCAGTATTTT
TRBJ1-4	TRBV9	TRBD1	.	CASSAGQGGNEKLFF	TGTGCCAGCAGCGCGGGACAGGGGGGGAATGAAAAACTGTTTTTT